This T cell receptor beta chain is from a study of CD8 T cells in Susac syndrome. Study information: When their blood was taken, the Susac syndrome patients had either not yet had any therapy, were taking corticosteroids, or were taking intravenous immunoglobulin alone.

V dropped 7 bases and J dropped 3 bases, with 11 bases sitting between them. CDR1 and CDR2 (germline): KGHDR, SFDVKD. The CDR3 covers 13 residues. A quantity of 0.5 to 1 ug RNA underwent reverse transcription using random hexamers. The amplification used immunoSEQ multiplex PCR on TCR beta CDR3; it spanned 54 Vbeta and 13 Jbeta. TCRdb re-analysed the immunoSEQ multiplex PCR reads in MiXCR, keeping a single row per CDR3 protein. The data contain roughly 200,000 distinct CDR3 sequences, roughly 94% of them singletons. All included Susac syndrome patients satisfied recently defined diagnostic criteria for definite or probable disease.

V and J are TRBV24-1 and TRBJ1-1; D gene ambiguous. Specimen: CD4+ T cells from PBMCs. The TCR was taken from a human donor with Susac syndrome. The CDR3 loop reads CATRSGGDTEAFF. Written as DNA, the CDR3 is TGTGCCACCAGAAGCGGTGGGGACACTGAAGCTTTCTTT.